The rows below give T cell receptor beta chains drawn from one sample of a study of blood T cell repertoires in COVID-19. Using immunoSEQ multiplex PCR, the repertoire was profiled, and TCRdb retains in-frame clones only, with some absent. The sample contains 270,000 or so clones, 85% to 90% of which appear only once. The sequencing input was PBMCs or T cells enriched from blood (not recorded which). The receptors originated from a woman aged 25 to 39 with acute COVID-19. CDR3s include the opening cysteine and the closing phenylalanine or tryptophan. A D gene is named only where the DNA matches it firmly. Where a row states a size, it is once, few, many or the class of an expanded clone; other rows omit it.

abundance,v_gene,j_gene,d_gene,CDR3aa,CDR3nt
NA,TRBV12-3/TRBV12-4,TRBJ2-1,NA,CASSLNPGEQFF,TGTGCCAGCAGTTTAAACCCAGGTGAGCAGTTCTTC
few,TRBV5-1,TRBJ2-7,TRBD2,CASSFWRSGSPGDEQYF,TGCGCCAGCAGCTTCTGGCGAAGCGGGAGTCCCGGGGACGAGCAGTACTTC
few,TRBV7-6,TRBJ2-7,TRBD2,CASSPSTSGRVSEQYF,TGTGCCAGCAGCCCCAGTACCAGCGGGAGGGTATCCGAGCAGTACTTC
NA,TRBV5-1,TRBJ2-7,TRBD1,CASSHTGGVDHEQYF,TGCGCCAGCAGCCATACAGGGGGCGTCGACCACGAGCAGTACTTC
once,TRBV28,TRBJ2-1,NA,CASSLPSASSYNEQFF,TGTGCCAGCAGTTTACCTAGCGCAAGCTCCTACAATGAGCAGTTCTTC
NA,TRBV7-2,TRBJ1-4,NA,CASSTQPTEKLFF,TGTGCCAGCAGCACACAGCCGACGGAAAAACTGTTTTTT
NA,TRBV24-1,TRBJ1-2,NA,CATSDFVQGWMVYTF,TGTGCCACCAGTGATTTTGTGCAGGGGTGGATGGTCTACACCTTC
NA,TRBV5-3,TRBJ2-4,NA,CARSTRDKSAKNIQYF,TGTGCCAGAAGCACCCGGGACAAGTCTGCAAAAAACATTCAGTACTTC
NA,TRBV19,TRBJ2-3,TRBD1,CASSMYPGTGVSTDTQYF,TGTGCCAGTAGTATGTACCCTGGGACAGGGGTTAGCACAGATACGCAGTATTTT
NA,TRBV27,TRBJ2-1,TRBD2,CASSLGGRGNEQFF,TGTGCCAGCAGTTTAGGCGGGAGGGGGAATGAGCAGTTCTTC
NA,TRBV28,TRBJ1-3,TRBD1,CASTNNRGQRNTIYF,TGTGCCAGCACCAATAACAGGGGGCAGAGAAACACCATATATTTT
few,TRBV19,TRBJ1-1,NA,CASSMERNTEAFF,TGTGCCAGTAGTATGGAGCGAAACACTGAAGCTTTCTTT
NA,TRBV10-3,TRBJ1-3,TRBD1,CAISQGGFSGNTIYF,TGTGCCATCAGCCAGGGGGGTTTCTCTGGAAACACCATATATTTT
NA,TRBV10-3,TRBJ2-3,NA,CAADPQGVRDTQYF,TGTGCCGCCGACCCTCAAGGGGTGAGAGATACGCAGTATTTT
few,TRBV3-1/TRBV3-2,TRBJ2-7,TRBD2,CASSQGSTAGGVIGEQYF,TGTGCCAGCAGCCAAGGGTCGACTGCGGGAGGAGTAATTGGCGAGCAGTACTTC
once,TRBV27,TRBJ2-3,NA,CASSWAGITDTQYF,TGTGCCAGCAGTTGGGCAGGGATCACAGATACGCAGTATTTT
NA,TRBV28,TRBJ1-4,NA,CASRTANEKLFF,TGTGCCAGCAGGACAGCTAATGAAAAACTGTTTTTT
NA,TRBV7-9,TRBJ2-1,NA,CASSLPGSSYNEQFF,TGTGCCAGCAGCTTACCCGGGAGTTCCTACAATGAGCAGTTCTTC
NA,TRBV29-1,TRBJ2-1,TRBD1,CSVPSTGLSYNEQFF,TGCAGCGTTCCCTCGACAGGGCTATCCTACAATGAGCAGTTCTTC
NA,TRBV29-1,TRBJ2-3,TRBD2,CSIWTSGRNTDTQYF,TGCAGCATTTGGACTAGCGGGAGAAATACAGATACGCAGTATTTT
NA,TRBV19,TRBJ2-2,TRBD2,CASTAGGFTGELFF,TGTGCCAGTACCGCGGGAGGATTTACCGGGGAGCTGTTTTTT
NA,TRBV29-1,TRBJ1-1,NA,CSGVNILNTEAFF,TGCAGCGGCGTAAATATCCTGAACACTGAAGCTTTCTTT
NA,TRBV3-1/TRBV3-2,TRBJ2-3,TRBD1,CASSPRTGSTDTQYF,TGTGCCAGCAGCCCCAGGACAGGGAGCACAGATACGCAGTATTTT
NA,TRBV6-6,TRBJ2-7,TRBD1,CASGQGYEQYF,TGTGCCAGTGGACAGGGCTACGAGCAGTACTTC